This entry lists 15 T cell receptor beta chains sequenced from one sample in a study of T cell repertoires in cytomegalovirus infection. One entry per CDR3 protein results from TCRdb running MiXCR on the reads. The table includes 400,000 to 600,000 distinct CDR3 sequences, roughly 43% detected once. Their antigens remain unidentified. The sequences come from cultured PBMCs, collected from culture after CMV antigen stimulation. Source of these receptors: a human donor in good health (CMV status not recorded). Some clones in this sample may be carry-over from other donors' samples.

This clonotype was seen a handful of times. This chain links TRBV7-2 with TRBJ1-3; a possible D gene is TRBD1 (6 bases). Germline CDR1 is SGHTA and CDR2 is FQGNSA. There are 16 residues in the CDR3. V lost 3 bases and J 2 bases, leaving 14 bases between the germline ends. In DNA, the CDR3 is TGTGCCAGCAGCTTGGGGGCCGTAGGTACTGGAAACACCATATATTTT. Translating it yields CASSLGAVGTGNTIYF.

V is TRBV2 and J is TRBJ2-3; tentatively, D is TRBD2 (6 bases). CDR3 size: 14 residues. Germline CDR1 SNHLY, CDR2 FYNNEI. V dropped 4 bases and J dropped 1 base, with 9 bases sitting between them. CDR3 bases: TGTGCCAGCAGTGTGCTAGCGCGCACAGATACGCAGTATTTT. This translates into CASSVLARTDTQYF. The variable domain in full, completed from reference TRBV2 and TRBJ2-3, reads EPEVTQTPSHQVTQMGQEVILRCVPISNHLYFYWYRQILGQKVEFLVSFYNNEISEKSEIFDDQFSVERPDGSNFTLKIRSTKLEDSAMYFCASSVLARTDTQYFGPGTRLTVL.

V gene TRBV3-1 combines with J gene TRBJ2-3; 9 bases match TRBD2. Trimming cost V 0 bases and J 4 bases; bases outside gene matches: 17. Germline V gene data show CDR1 as LGHDT and CDR2 as YNNKEL (reference sequence). This CDR3 is 20 amino acids long. The CDR3 nucleotides are TGTGCCAGCAGCCAAGAGGGGCCCATTAGCGGGAGTGGGGACGCAGATACGCAGTATTTT. Its protein is CASSQEGPISGSGDADTQYF.

This clonotype was recorded a few times. The chain combines TRBV6-6 with TRBJ1-1; D not certain. The CDR3 runs 11 residues. V was pared by 10 bases and J by 4 bases, with 10 bases between. In germline, CDR1 is MNHNY, CDR2 SVGAGI (reference sequence). CDR3 loop: CATHRRTEAFF. DNA of the CDR3: TGTGCCACCCACCGCCGCACTGAAGCTTTCTTT.

This clonotype was observed a handful of times. This rearrangement joins TRBV2 to TRBJ1-1, with D tentatively TRBD1 (6 bases). Germline CDR1 and CDR2: SNHLY and FYNNEI. The CDR3 runs 11 residues. V was shortened by 10 bases and J by 11 bases, with 17 bases between the two germline ends. Here the CDR3 reads CATLQGGAAFF. The CDR3 DNA reads TGTGCCACCTTACAGGGAGGGGCGGCTTTCTTT.

This clonotype was observed once. The chain links TRBV9 to TRBJ1-2; a possible D gene is TRBD1 (6 bases). Germline V CDR1 and CDR2: SGDLS, YYNGEE. Trimming removed 7 bases from V and 5 bases from J, with 15 bases in between. There are 13 residues in the CDR3. CDR3 sequence: CASGSQGGYGYTF. In DNA, the CDR3 is TGTGCCAGCGGCTCACAGGGCGGTTATGGCTACACCTTC.

This clonotype appeared many times. This sequence joins TRBV7-2 and TRBJ1-5; D is perhaps TRBD1 (6 bases). The germline V gene encodes CDR1 SGHTA and CDR2 FQGNSA. The CDR3 totals 15 residues. The V gene lost 3 bases and the J gene lost 3 bases, with 12 bases spanning the gap. The CDR3 sequence: CASSLQQGSNQPQHF. The CDR3 nucleotides read TGTGCCAGCAGCTTGCAACAGGGATCCAATCAGCCCCAGCATTTT.

This clonotype has more than one count but fewer than ten. This chain uses TRBV7-6 with TRBJ2-7, with D maybe TRBD1 (6 bases). V was shortened by 5 bases and J by 5 bases, with 13 bases between the two germline ends. Germline V gene sequence: CDR1 SGHVS, CDR2 FNYEAQ. This CDR3 spans 13 amino acids. In nucleotides, the CDR3 is TGTGCCAGCAGCCTAGGGGGAGTGGACGAGCAGTACTTC. Encoded protein: CASSLGGVDEQYF.

This clonotype showed up just once. The chain joins TRBV10-3 to TRBJ2-1; possibly TRBD1 for D (5 bases). The germline V gene encodes CDR1 ENHRY and CDR2 SYGVKD. Deletions cut 10 bases from V and 6 bases from J, with 13 bases between. This CDR3 is 12 amino acids long. The CDR3 DNA reads TGTGCCACCAGGACATCTCTCAATGAGCAGTTCTTC. This gives the protein CATRTSLNEQFF.

V gene TRBV7-9 combines with J gene TRBJ2-7; D may be TRBD2 (5 bases). Looked up from germline, CDR1 is SEHNR and CDR2 is FQNEAQ (reference sequence). V was shortened by 4 bases and J by 3 bases, with 19 bases between the two germline ends. The CDR3 is made up of 16 amino acids. The CDR3 is CASSSRSGFVGYEQYF. DNA of the CDR3: TGTGCCAGCAGCTCCCGAAGCGGATTCGTAGGCTACGAGCAGTACTTC.

V usage is TRBV28 and J usage is TRBJ2-3; D is undetermined. The ends were cut back, 7 bases at V and 5 bases at J, with 10 bases in the middle. The germline V gene has CDR1 MDHEN and CDR2 SYDVKM. The CDR3 is made up of 12 amino acids. This chain's CDR3 is CASTPERDTQYF. Written as DNA, the CDR3 is TGTGCCAGCACCCCAGAAAGAGATACGCAGTATTTT.

This clonotype was counted at least ten times. The chain recombines TRBV7-2 with TRBJ2-7; D is possibly TRBD1 or TRBD2 (5 bases each). Between the trimmed V and J ends, which lost 3 bases and 8 bases, there was a span of 17 bases. Germline CDR1 reads SGHTA; CDR2 reads FQGNSA. CDR3 length: 14 amino acids. The CDR3 protein is CASSFLSTGAQQYF. The CDR3 nucleotides read TGTGCCAGCAGCTTTCTCTCCACCGGGGCCCAGCAGTACTTC.

The rearrangement joins TRBV19 to TRBJ2-5, with 8 nucleotides matching TRBD2. In germline, CDR1 is LNHDA, CDR2 SQIVND (reference sequence). V lost 6 bases and J lost 3; bases outside the gene matches: 9. This CDR3 comprises 15 residues. The DNA of the CDR3 is TGTGCCAGTAGGACCACGGGACTAGAAGAAGAGACCCAGTACTTC. It is translated as CASRTTGLEEETQYF.

The chain couples TRBV12-3 or TRBV12-4 to TRBJ2-5, with TRBD1 as a possible D gene (5 bases). CDR3 size: 18 residues. The ends were cut back, 2 bases at V and 0 bases at J, with 19 bases in the middle. The CDR3 coding sequence is TGTGCCAGCAGTTTAAGAATGGTGGGGCTAGGGTACCAAGAGACCCAGTACTTC. Protein: CASSLRMVGLGYQETQYF.

This clonotype was detected a few times. The chain links TRBV28 to TRBJ2-7, with a tentative D call TRBD1 (6 bases). V gave up 6 bases and J gave up 5 bases, with 20 bases separating them. Germline V CDR1 and CDR2: MDHEN, SYDVKM. The CDR3 spans 15 residues. CDR3 residues: CASRAGTRLWDEQYF. DNA for the CDR3: TGTGCCAGCAGAGCCGGGACAAGGCTTTGGGACGAGCAGTACTTC.